The 9 T cell receptor beta chains below come from one sample, sequenced in a study of blood T cell repertoires in COVID-19. Clones were read by immunoSEQ multiplex PCR, and TCRdb kept only the in-frame ones, dropping some. The sample includes under 75,000 clones, 70% to 80% of them seen just once. Sequenced material: peripheral blood. These receptors were obtained from a woman older than 75 with acute or convalescent COVID-19.

This clone came up once. The chain recombines TRBV7-2 with TRBJ2-7; a possible D gene is TRBD1 (6 bases). Trimming left V 5 bases short and J 6 bases short, with 14 bases between. The germline CDR1 and CDR2 sequences are SGHTA and FQGNSA. This CDR3 comprises 13 residues. DNA for the CDR3: TGTGCCAGCAGCAGCCACAGGGACGGCGAGCAGTACTTC. Translating it yields CASSSHRDGEQYF.

The chain uses TRBV28 and TRBJ2-2; the D gene is possibly TRBD2 (5 bases). The CDR3 length is 15 residues. Trimming removed 6 bases at V and 0 bases at J, with 11 bases between. Germline V CDR1 and CDR2: MDHEN, SYDVKM. CDR3: CASSEGGANTGELFF. As DNA, the CDR3 is TGTGCCAGCAGCGAAGGAGGCGCGAACACCGGGGAGCTGTTTTTT.

The chain combines TRBV11-3 with TRBJ2-7; 9 bases line up with TRBD1. This CDR3 has 13 amino acids. V shed 5 bases and J 6 bases; nucleotides not matched to a gene: 5. The germline V gene has CDR1 SGHNT and CDR2 YENEEA. CDR3: CASSRTGEGEQYF. CDR3 sequence (DNA): TGTGCCAGCAGCCGGACAGGGGAGGGCGAGCAGTACTTC.

V and J are TRBV6-6 and TRBJ1-6, with a possible D match to TRBD1 (5 bases). CDR3 size: 15 residues. The V and J ends lost 7 bases and 10 bases respectively, with 20 bases between them. Germline V CDR1 and CDR2: MNHNY, SVGAGI (reference sequence). CDR3 region: CASTSRDGGWSPLHF. The CDR3 DNA is TGTGCCAGCACCTCTCGGGACGGGGGTTGGTCACCCCTCCACTTT.

V and J are TRBV4-1 and TRBJ1-6, with 7 bases aligning to TRBD1. The CDR3 loop spans 15 amino acids. Germline lookup yields CDR1 MGHRA and CDR2 YSYEKL. Trimming at V came to 4 bases and at J to 8 bases, leaving 8 bases not matched to a gene. CDR3 nucleotide sequence: TGCGCCAGCAGCCGCCCGACAGGGACTGATTCACCCCTCCACTTT. Protein: CASSRPTGTDSPLHF.

V gene TRBV30 combines with J gene TRBJ2-1, with D possibly being TRBD1 (5 bases). The CDR3 extends over 13 amino acids. Germline CDR1 and CDR2: GTSNPN and SVGIG (reference sequence). The germline V and J ends were trimmed by 2 bases and 2 bases, with 7 bases remaining between them. The CDR3 region has the DNA TGTGCCTGGAGTACAGGAGCCTACAATGAGCAGTTCTTC. It translates to CAWSTGAYNEQFF.

V and J are TRBV9 and TRBJ2-1; 10 positions match TRBD1. This CDR3 contains 16 residues. CDR1 is SGDLS and CDR2 is YYNGEE in the germline V gene. J was trimmed by 3 bases and V by 3 bases; bases with no gene match: 6. CDR3 bases: TGTGCCAGCAGCGCTTCGGGGACAGGGGACTACAATGAGCAGTTCTTC. Amino acids: CASSASGTGDYNEQFF.

This clone was picked up a small number of times. V is TRBV11-2 and J is TRBJ2-2, with D uncertain. This CDR3 has 14 amino acids. The V gene's germline CDR1 is SGHAT and CDR2 FQNNGV. Between the trimmed V and J ends, which lost 1 base and 1 base, there was a span of 4 bases. The CDR3 sequence: CASSLGLNTGELFF. The CDR3 DNA follows: TGTGCCAGCAGCTTAGGGCTGAACACCGGGGAGCTGTTTTTT.

V and J are TRBV18 and TRBJ2-5, with D possibly TRBD1 on 6 matching bases. This CDR3 region has 15 residues. Per the germline V gene, CDR1 is KGHSH and CDR2 is LQKENI. Between the trimmed V and J ends, which lost 1 base and 2 bases, there was a span of 11 bases. CDR3 sequence: CASSPLGRGQETQYF. The DNA for the CDR3 is TGTGCCAGCTCACCACTCGGTAGGGGGCAAGAGACCCAGTACTTC.